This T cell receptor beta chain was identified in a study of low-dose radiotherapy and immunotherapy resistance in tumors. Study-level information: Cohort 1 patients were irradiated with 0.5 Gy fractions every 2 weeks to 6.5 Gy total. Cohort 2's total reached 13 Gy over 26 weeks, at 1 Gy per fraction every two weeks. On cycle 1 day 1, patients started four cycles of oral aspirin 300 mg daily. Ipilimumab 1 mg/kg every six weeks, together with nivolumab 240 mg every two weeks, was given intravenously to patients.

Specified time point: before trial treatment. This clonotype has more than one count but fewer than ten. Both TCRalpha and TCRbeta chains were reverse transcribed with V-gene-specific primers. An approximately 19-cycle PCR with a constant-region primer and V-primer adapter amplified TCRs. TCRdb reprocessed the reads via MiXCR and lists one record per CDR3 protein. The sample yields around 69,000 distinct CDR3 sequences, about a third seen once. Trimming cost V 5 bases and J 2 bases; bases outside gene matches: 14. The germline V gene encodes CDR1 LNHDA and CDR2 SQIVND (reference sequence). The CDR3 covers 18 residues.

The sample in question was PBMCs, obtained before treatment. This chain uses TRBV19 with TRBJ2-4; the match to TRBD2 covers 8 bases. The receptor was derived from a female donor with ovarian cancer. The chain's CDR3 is CASSPRTSGKTTKNIQYF. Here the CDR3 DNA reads TGTGCCAGTAGTCCGCGAACTAGCGGAAAGACGACCAAAAACATTCAGTACTTC. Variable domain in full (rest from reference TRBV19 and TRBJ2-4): DGGITQSPKYLFRKEGQNVTLSCEQNLNHDAMYWYRQDPGQGLRLIYYSQIVNDFQKGDIAEGYSVSREKKESFPLTVTSAQKNPTAFYLCASSPRTSGKTTKNIQYFGAGTRLSVL.